One and the same sample provided the 14 T cell receptor beta chains below, sequenced in a study of cytomegalovirus exposure and HLA in healthy donors. The assay was immunoSEQ multiplex PCR, and TCRdb's table has in-frame clones only and misses some. The repertoire has about 83,000 clones, about 96% of them found once; the top ten carry about 1.3%. The material sequenced was PBMCs. These receptors originate from a young woman in good health and CMV-seronegative.

The chain couples TRBV28 to TRBJ2-3; D ambiguous. Germline CDR1 reads MDHEN; CDR2 reads SYDVKM. The CDR3 is 16 amino acids. V shed 10 bases and J shed 0 bases, with 20 bases lying between them. CDR3 in DNA: TGTGCCACCATTGCAGAGGAAGGAGCTAGCACAGATACGCAGTATTTT. As protein: CATIAEEGASTDTQYF.

The chain uses TRBV5-6 and TRBJ2-5; the D is unclear. Trimming removed 2 bases at V and 6 bases at J, with 5 bases between. The CDR3 contains 11 residues. Germline V gene lookup returns CDR1 SGHDT and CDR2 YYEEEE. As DNA, the CDR3 is TGTGCCAGCAGCTTACAGCAGACCCAGTACTTC. Amino acid sequence: CASSLQQTQYF.

About this clone itself: Germline is not matched at one junction end, which may reflect a read error. This rearrangement joins TRBV6-5 to TRBJ2-1; 7 bases line up with TRBD1. This CDR3 has 13 residues. CDR1 is MNHEY, CDR2 SVGAGI, per germline. Here the CDR3 reads CASRSIQGTPSLF. CDR3 DNA: TGTGCCAGCAGGTCCATACAGGGGACCCCTAGCCTCTTC.

This chain connects TRBV2 to TRBJ2-2; the D gene is possibly TRBD2 (6 bases). Germline CDR1 is SNHLY and CDR2 is FYNNEI. Trimming took off 8 bases at V and 0 bases at J, with 10 bases between the two ends. The CDR3 runs 14 residues. Written as DNA, the CDR3 is TGTGCCAGCGTAGGGACTTCGAACACCGGGGAGCTGTTTTTT. It encodes CASVGTSNTGELFF.

This sequence joins TRBV19 and TRBJ2-1; 16 nucleotides line up with TRBD2. Per germline, CDR1 LNHDA and CDR2 SQIVND (reference sequence). The CDR3 runs 19 residues. The J segment lost 4 bases and the V segment lost 3 bases, leaving 9 bases of the junction unmatched. The CDR3 DNA reads TGTGCCAGTAGTATCCGATCCGGGACTAGCGGGAGGGCTTACAATGAGCAGTTCTTC. Residues: CASSIRSGTSGRAYNEQFF.

This sequence joins TRBV10-3 and TRBJ2-1; 9 positions agree with TRBD1. After removal of 3 bases from V and 5 bases from J, the junction contained 11 bases not matched to a gene. CDR3 length: 17 amino acids. The V gene's germline CDR1 is ENHRY and CDR2 SYGVKD. This chain's CDR3 is CAISDQTGTGPNNEQFF. The CDR3 DNA follows: TGTGCCATCAGTGATCAAACGGGGACAGGGCCTAACAATGAGCAGTTCTTC.

The rearrangement links TRBV7-6 to TRBJ2-7; 13 bases are a match to TRBD2. The CDR3 length is 14 residues. The V segment lost 5 bases and the J segment 7 bases; nucleotides outside the gene matches: 5. CDR1 and CDR2 from the germline V gene are SGHVS and FNYEAQ. The DNA of the CDR3 is TGTGCCAGCAGCCCCGGACTAGCGGGAGTGGAGCAGTACTTC. It is translated as CASSPGLAGVEQYF.

The J gene is TRBJ2-2, the V gene TRBV7-9; 8 bases map to TRBD1. Unmatched junction bases numbered 13, after V lost 3 bases and J lost 4 bases. The CDR3 runs 18 residues. Germline values: CDR1 SEHNR, CDR2 FQNEAQ (reference sequence). The CDR3 nucleotides read TGTGCCAGCAGCTTTCCCAGCCAGGGGGCGGGAAGCACCGGGGAGCTGTTTTTT. Translating it yields CASSFPSQGAGSTGELFF. Variable domain in full (rest from reference TRBV7-9 and TRBJ2-2): DTGVSQNPRHKITKRGQNVTFRCDPISEHNRLYWYRQTLGQGPEFLTYFQNEAQLEKSRLLSDRFSAERPKGSFSTLEIQRTEQGDSAMYLCASSFPSQGAGSTGELFFGEGSRLTVL.

The chain is built from TRBV25-1 and TRBJ1-6; no firm D call. This CDR3 is 13 amino acids long. From germline, CDR1 is MGHDK and CDR2 SYGVNS. V was shortened by 4 bases and J by 4 bases, with 5 bases between the two germline ends. The CDR3 DNA reads TGTGCCAGCAGTGGCCAGTATAATTCACCCCTCCACTTT. This translates into CASSGQYNSPLHF.

The V and J genes are TRBV27 and TRBJ2-1, with 8 positions matching TRBD2. Germline V gene data show CDR1 as MNHEY and CDR2 as SMNVEV (reference sequence). The CDR3 spans 15 residues. V lost 5 bases to trimming and J lost 2 bases; unmatched junction nucleotides: 5. The CDR3 bases are TGTGCCAGCAGTGATAGCGGGACGGCCTACAATGAGCAGTTCTTC. This sequence encodes CASSDSGTAYNEQFF.

The chain links TRBV7-2 to TRBJ2-3; 8 bases fit TRBD1. There are 15 residues in the CDR3. Germline CDR1 SGHTA, CDR2 FQGNSA. The V and J ends lost 4 bases and 0 bases, in that order; junction bases with no gene match: 3. The CDR3 loop is CASSSRDRSTDTQYF. The CDR3 nucleotides read TGTGCCAGCAGCTCCCGGGACAGGAGCACAGATACGCAGTATTTT. The full variable domain, its missing parts supplied by reference TRBV7-2 and TRBJ2-3, is GAGVSQSPSNKVTEKGKDVELRCDPISGHTALYWYRQSLGQGLEFLIYFQGNSAPDKSGLPSDRFSAERTGGSVSTLTIQRTQQEDSAVYLCASSSRDRSTDTQYFGPGTRLTVL.

The rearrangement links TRBV9 to TRBJ1-4, with 12 bases fitting TRBD1. V lost 6 bases and J lost 5; bases outside the gene matches: 11. Germline V gene lookup returns CDR1 SGDLS and CDR2 YYNGEE. CDR3 length: 17 residues. CDR3 sequence: CASNPGTGGSGNEKLFF. The CDR3 DNA follows: TGTGCCAGCAACCCCGGGACAGGGGGCTCGGGAAATGAAAAACTGTTTTTT.

This CDR3 reads CASSLARGGTDKMNTEAFF. The CDR3 region has the DNA TGTGCCAGCAGCTTAGCGCGGGGGGGGACAGACAAAATGAACACTGAAGCTTTCTTT. V is TRBV7-9 and J is TRBJ1-1, with TRBD1 matching over 7 bases. The J segment lost 0 bases and the V segment lost 0 bases, leaving 13 bases of the junction unmatched. This CDR3 has 19 residues. Germline V CDR1 and CDR2: SEHNR, FQNEAQ (reference sequence).

The chain carries TRBV10-3 and TRBJ2-1; 14 nucleotides agree with TRBD2. The germline V gene has CDR1 ENHRY and CDR2 SYGVKD. The CDR3 runs to 16 residues. V shed 2 bases and J 8 bases; nucleotides not matched to a gene: 5. The CDR3 here is CAISEPGTSGSYEQFF. The CDR3 bases are TGTGCCATCAGTGAGCCTGGGACTAGCGGGAGCTATGAGCAGTTCTTC.